This T cell receptor beta chain was sequenced for a study of blood T cell repertoires in COVID-19. Study overall: Samples representing acute and convalescent COVID-19 were sourced from the United States, Italy and Spain.

CDR1 is SNHLY and CDR2 is FYNNEI in the germline V gene. V was trimmed by 4 bases and J by 7 bases, leaving 13 bases between them. The CDR3 sequence is 13 residues long. Authors' analysis steps: Nucleated cell counts were estimated from reference gene primer amplification. Sequencing was performed with immunoSEQ multiplex PCR; in TCRdb, only in-frame clones are kept and a portion is missing. V and J calls and clone size follow that table, whereas D and trimming were derived from the DNA. The repertoire has 200,000 to 300,000 clones, about 91% of them found once; the top ten carry around 2.5%. Cohorts were determined from participant-reported clinical history.

This rearrangement joins TRBV2 to TRBJ1-2; D is perhaps TRBD1 (6 bases). Sequenced input: PBMCs or T cells enriched from blood (not recorded which). This TCR came from a woman in her thirties or forties with acute COVID-19. The CDR3: CASSVTGNSGYTF. CDR3 nucleotide sequence: TGTGCCAGCAGTGTTACAGGGAATAGTGGCTACACCTTC.